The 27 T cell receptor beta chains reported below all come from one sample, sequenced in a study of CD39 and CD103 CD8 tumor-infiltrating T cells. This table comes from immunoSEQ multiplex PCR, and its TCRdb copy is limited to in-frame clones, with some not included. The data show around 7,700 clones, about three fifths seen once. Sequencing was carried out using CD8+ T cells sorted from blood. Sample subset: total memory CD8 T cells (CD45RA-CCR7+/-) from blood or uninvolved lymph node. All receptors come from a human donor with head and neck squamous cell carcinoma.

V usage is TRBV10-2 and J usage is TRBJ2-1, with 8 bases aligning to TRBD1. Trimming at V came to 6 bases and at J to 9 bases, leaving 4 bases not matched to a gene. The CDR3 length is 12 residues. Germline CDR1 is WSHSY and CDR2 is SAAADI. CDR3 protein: CASSQGAGEQFF. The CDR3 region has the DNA TGCGCCAGCAGCCAGGGGGCGGGTGAGCAGTTCTTC.

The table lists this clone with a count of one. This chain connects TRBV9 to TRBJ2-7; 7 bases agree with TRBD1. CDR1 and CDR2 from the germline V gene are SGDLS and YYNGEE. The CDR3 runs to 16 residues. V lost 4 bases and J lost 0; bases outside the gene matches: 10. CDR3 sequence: CASSLPPDRSSYEQYF. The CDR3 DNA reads TGTGCCAGCAGCTTGCCCCCGGACAGGAGCTCCTACGAGCAGTACTTC.

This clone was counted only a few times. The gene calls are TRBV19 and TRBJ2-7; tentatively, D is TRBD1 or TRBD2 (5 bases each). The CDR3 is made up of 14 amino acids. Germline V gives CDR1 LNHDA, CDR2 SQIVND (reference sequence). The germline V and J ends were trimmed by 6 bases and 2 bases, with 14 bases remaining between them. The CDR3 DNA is TGTGCCAGTAGCGCTGGGACGGCGGCCTACGAGCAGTACTTC. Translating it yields CASSAGTAAYEQYF.

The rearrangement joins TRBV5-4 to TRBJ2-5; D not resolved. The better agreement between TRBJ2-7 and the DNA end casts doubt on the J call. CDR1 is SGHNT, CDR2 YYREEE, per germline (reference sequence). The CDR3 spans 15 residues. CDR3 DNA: TGTGCCAGCAGCCCCACGGCCGAGTGGTTTGGCGAGCAGTACTTC. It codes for CASSPTAEWFGEQYF.

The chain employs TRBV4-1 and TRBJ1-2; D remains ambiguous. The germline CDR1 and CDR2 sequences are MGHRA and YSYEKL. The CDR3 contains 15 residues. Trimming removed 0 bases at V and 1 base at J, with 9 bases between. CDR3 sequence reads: CASSQDNEDNYGYTF. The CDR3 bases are TGCGCCAGCAGCCAAGATAACGAGGATAACTATGGCTACACCTTC.

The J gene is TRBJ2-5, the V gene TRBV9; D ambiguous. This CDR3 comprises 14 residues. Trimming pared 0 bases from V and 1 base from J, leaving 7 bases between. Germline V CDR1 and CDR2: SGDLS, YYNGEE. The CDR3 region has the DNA TGTGCCAGCAGCGTAGCTGGGGTCCAAGAGACCCAGTACTTC. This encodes CASSVAGVQETQYF. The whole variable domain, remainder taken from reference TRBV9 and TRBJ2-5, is DSGVTQTPKHLITATGQRVTLRCSPRSGDLSVYWYQQSLDQGLQFLIQYYNGEERAKGNILERFSAQQFPDLHSELNLSSLELGDSALYFCASSVAGVQETQYFGPGTRLLVL.

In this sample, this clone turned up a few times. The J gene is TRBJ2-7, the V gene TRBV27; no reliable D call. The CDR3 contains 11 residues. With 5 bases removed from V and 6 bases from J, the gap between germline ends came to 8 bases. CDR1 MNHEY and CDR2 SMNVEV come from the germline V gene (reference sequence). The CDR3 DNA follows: TGTGCCAGCAGTCTCGGTGGCGAGCAGTACTTC. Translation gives CASSLGGEQYF.

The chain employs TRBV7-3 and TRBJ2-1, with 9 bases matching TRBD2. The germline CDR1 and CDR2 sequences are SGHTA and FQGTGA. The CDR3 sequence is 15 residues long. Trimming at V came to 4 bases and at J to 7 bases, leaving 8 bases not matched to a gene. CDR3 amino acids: CASSSSGGPGNEQFF. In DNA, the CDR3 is TGTGCCAGCAGCTCCAGCGGGGGGCCGGGGAATGAGCAGTTCTTC.

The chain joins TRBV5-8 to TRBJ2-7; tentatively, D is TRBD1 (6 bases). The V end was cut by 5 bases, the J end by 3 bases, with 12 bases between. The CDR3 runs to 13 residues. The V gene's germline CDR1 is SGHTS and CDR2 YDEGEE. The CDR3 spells CASRQGWGYEQYF. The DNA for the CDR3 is TGTGCCAGCAGACAGGGATGGGGCTACGAGCAGTACTTC.

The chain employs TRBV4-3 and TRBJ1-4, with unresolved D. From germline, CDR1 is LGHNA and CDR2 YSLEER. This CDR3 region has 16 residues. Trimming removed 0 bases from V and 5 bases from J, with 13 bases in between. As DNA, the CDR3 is TGCGCCAGCAGCCAAGATGTGTGGGAGGGCAATGAAAAACTGTTTTTT. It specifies CASSQDVWEGNEKLFF.

DNA for the CDR3: TGTGCCAGCAGCCAGGTGGCGGATGAGGATGAAAAACTGTTTTTT. It translates to CASSQVADEDEKLFF. J is TRBJ1-4 and V is TRBV7-6; D ambiguous. Trimming pared 5 bases from V and 6 bases from J, leaving 16 bases between. Germline V gene sequence: CDR1 SGHVS, CDR2 FNYEAQ. This CDR3 comprises 15 residues.

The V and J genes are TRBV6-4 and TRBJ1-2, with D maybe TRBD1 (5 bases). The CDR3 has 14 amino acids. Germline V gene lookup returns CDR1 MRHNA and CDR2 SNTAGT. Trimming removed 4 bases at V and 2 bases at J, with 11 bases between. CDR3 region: CASSAGGGNYGYTF. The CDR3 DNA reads TGTGCCAGCAGTGCTGGGGGAGGAAACTATGGCTACACCTTC.

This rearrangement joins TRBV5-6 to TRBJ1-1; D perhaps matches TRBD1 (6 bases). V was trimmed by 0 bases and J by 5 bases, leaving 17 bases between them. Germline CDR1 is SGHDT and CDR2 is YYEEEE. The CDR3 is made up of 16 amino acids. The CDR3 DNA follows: TGTGCCAGCAGCTTGGGTCTCACAGGGTCAGCAACTGAAGCTTTCTTT. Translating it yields CASSLGLTGSATEAFF.

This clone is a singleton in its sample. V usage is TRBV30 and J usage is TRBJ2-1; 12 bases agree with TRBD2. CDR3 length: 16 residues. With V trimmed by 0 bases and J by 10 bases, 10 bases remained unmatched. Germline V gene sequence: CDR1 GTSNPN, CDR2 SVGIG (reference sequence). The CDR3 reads CAWSVGGLAGGGEQFF. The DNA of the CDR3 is TGTGCCTGGAGTGTAGGTGGCCTAGCGGGAGGGGGGGAGCAGTTCTTC.

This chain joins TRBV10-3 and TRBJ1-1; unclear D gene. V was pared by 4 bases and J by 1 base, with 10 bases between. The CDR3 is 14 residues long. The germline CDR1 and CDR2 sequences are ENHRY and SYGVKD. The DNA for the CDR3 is TGTGCCATCAGTGGGAGACGGGAGAACACTGAAGCTTTCTTT. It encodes CAISGRRENTEAFF.

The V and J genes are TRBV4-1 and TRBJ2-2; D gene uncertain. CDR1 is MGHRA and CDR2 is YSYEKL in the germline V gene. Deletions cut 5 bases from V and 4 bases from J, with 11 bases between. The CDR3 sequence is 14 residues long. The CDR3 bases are TGCGCCAGCAGCTTCATTTGGGGCACCGGGGAGCTGTTTTTT. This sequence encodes CASSFIWGTGELFF.

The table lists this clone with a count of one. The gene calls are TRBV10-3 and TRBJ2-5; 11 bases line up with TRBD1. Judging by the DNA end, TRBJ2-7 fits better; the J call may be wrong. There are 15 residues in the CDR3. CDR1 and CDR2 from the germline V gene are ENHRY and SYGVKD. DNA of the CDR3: TGTGCCATCAGTGATCGGACAGGGGGCACCTACGAGCAGTACTTC. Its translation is CAISDRTGGTYEQYF.

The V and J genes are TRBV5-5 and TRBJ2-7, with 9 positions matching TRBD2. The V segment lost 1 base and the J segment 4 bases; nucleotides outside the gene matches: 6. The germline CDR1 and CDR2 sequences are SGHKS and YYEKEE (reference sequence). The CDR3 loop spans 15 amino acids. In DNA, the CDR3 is TGTGCCAGCAGCTTGTGGGCTAGCGGGGAATACGAGCAGTACTTC. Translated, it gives CASSLWASGEYEQYF.

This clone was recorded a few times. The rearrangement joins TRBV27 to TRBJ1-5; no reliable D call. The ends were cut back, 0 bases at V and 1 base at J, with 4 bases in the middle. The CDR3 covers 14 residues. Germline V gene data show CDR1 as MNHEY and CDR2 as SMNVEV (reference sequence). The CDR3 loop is CASSLSGSNQPQHF. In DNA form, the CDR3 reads TGTGCCAGCAGTTTATCGGGGAGCAATCAGCCCCAGCATTTT.

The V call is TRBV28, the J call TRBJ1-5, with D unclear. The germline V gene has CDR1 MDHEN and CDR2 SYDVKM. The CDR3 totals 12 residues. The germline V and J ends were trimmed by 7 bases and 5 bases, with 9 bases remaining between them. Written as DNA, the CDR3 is TGTGCCAGCAACGGGGAGTATCAGCCCCAGCATTTT. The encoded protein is CASNGEYQPQHF.

CDR3 residues: CASSPRGVSTDTQYF. CDR3 nucleotides: TGTGCCAGCAGCCCCCGGGGAGTAAGCACAGATACGCAGTATTTT. The chain links TRBV7-9 to TRBJ2-3, with D perhaps TRBD2 (5 bases). CDR1 SEHNR and CDR2 FQNEAQ come from the germline V gene (reference sequence). Between the trimmed V and J ends, which lost 5 bases and 0 bases, there was a span of 12 bases. The CDR3 spans 15 residues.

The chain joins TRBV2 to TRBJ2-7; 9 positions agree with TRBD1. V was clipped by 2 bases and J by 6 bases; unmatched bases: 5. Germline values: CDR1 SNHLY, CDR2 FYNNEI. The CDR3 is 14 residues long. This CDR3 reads CASSEPQGAGEQYF. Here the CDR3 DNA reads TGTGCCAGCAGTGAACCACAGGGGGCTGGCGAGCAGTACTTC.

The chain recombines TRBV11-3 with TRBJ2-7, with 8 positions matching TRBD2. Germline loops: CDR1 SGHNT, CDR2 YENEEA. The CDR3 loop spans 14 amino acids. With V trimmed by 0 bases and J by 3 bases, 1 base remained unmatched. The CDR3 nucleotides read TGTGCCAGCAGCTTAGAAGCGGGAGTCTACGAGCAGTACTTC. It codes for CASSLEAGVYEQYF.

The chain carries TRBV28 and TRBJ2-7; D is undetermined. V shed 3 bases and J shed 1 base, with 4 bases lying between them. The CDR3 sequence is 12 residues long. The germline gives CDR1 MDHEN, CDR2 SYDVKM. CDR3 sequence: CASSLSSYEQYF. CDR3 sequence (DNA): TGTGCCAGCAGTTTGTCTTCCTACGAGCAGTACTTC. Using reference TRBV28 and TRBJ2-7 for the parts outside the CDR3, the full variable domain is DVKVTQSSRYLVKRTGEKVFLECVQDMDHENMFWYRQDPGLGLRLIYFSYDVKMKEKGDIPEGYSVSREKKERFSLILESASTNQTSMYLCASSLSSYEQYFGPGTRLTVT.

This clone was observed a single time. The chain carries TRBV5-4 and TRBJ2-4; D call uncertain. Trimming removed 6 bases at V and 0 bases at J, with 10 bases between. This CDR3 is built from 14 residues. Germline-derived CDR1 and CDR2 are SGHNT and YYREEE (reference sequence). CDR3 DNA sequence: TGTGCCAGCACCCTGCAATTAGCCAAAAACATTCAGTACTTC. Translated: CASTLQLAKNIQYF. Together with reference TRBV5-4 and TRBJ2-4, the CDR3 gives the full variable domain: ETGVTQSPTHLIKTRGQQVTLRCSSQSGHNTVSWYQQALGQGPQFIFQYYREEENGRGNFPPRFSGLQFPNYSSELNVNALELDDSALYLCASTLQLAKNIQYFGAGTRLSVL.

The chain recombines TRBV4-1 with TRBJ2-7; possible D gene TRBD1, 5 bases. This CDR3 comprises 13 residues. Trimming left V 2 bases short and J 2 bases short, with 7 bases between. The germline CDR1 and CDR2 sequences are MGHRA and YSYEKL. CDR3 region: CASSQIRAYEQYF. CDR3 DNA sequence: TGCGCCAGCAGCCAAATCAGGGCCTACGAGCAGTACTTC.

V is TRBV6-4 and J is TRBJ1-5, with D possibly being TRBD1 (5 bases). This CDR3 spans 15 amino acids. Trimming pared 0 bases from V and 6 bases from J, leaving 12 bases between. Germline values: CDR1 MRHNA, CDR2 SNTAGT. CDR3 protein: CASSDSGGSGQPQHF. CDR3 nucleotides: TGTGCCAGCAGTGACTCCGGGGGATCGGGTCAGCCCCAGCATTTT.